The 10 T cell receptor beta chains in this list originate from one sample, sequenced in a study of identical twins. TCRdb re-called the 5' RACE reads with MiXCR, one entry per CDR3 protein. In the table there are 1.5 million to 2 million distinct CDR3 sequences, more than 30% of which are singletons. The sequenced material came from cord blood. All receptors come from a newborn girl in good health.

In DNA form, the CDR3 reads TGTGCCAGCAGCCAAAGTCAGGGTACTTTTGAGACCCAGTACTTC. It encodes CASSQSQGTFETQYF. The J gene is TRBJ2-5, the V gene TRBV3-1; maybe TRBD1 (5 bases). CDR1 and CDR2 from the germline V gene are LGHDT and YNNKEL (reference sequence). V dropped 2 bases and J dropped 5 bases, with 15 bases sitting between them. The CDR3 totals 15 residues.

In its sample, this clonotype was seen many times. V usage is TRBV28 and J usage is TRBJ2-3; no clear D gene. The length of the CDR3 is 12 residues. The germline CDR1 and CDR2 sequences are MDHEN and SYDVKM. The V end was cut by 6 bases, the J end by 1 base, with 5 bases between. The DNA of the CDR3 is TGTGCCAGCAGCTCCGGCACAGATACGCAGTATTTT. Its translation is CASSSGTDTQYF.

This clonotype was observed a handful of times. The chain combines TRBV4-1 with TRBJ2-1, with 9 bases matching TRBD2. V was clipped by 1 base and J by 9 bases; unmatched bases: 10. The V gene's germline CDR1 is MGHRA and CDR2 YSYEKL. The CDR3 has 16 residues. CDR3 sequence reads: CASSQGGSGSRGEQFF. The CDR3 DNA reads TGCGCCAGCAGCCAAGGGGGTAGCGGGAGTCGTGGTGAGCAGTTCTTC.

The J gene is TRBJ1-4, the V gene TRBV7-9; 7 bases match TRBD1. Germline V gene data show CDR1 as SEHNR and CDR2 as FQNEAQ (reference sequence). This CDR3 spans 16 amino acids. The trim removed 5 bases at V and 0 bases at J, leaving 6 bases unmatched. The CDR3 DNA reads TGTGCCAGCAGCCCACAGGGGTTTGCAACTAATGAAAAACTGTTTTTT. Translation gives CASSPQGFATNEKLFF.

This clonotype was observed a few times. The CDR3 sequence is CASSYPRAAAKNIQYF. CDR3 DNA: TGTGCCAGCAGTTACCCCAGGGCGGCGGCCAAAAACATTCAGTACTTC. This rearrangement joins TRBV6-5 to TRBJ2-4; a possible D gene is TRBD1 (5 bases). CDR1 and CDR2 from the germline V gene are MNHEY and SVGAGI. This CDR3 is 16 amino acids long. The V gene lost 2 bases and the J gene lost 1 base, with 12 bases spanning the gap.

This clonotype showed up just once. The CDR3 is CASSALASREETQFF. CDR3 nucleotides: TGTGCCAGCAGTGCTCTAGCGTCCCGAGAAGAGACCCAGTTCTTC. The rearrangement links TRBV2 to TRBJ2-1; D perhaps matches TRBD2 (6 bases). V was trimmed by 4 bases and J by 13 bases, leaving 23 bases between them. CDR3 length: 15 amino acids. Germline-derived CDR1 and CDR2 are SNHLY and FYNNEI.

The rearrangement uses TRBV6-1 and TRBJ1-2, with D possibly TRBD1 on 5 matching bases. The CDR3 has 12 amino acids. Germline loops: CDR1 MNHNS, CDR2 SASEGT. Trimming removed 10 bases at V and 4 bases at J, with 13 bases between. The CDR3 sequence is CAIRPGFYGYTF. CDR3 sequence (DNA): TGTGCCATCCGACCAGGGTTCTATGGCTACACCTTC.

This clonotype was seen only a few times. DNA for the CDR3: TGTGCCAGCAGTTACTCTGTGGGAAGGCAGTACTTC. Its translation is CASSYSVGRQYF. The chain carries TRBV6-2 or TRBV6-3 and TRBJ2-7, with D unclear. This CDR3 has 12 amino acids. The V end lost 0 bases, the J end lost 9 bases, and 9 bases lay between the germline ends. Germline V gene lookup returns CDR1 MNHEY and CDR2 SVGEGT.

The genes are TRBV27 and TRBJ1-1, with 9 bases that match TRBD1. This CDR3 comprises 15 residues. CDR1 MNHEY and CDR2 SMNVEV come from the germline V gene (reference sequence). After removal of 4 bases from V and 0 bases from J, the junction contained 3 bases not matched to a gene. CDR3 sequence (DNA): TGTGCCAGCAGTTACAGGGGGCTAATGAACACTGAAGCTTTCTTT. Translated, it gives CASSYRGLMNTEAFF.

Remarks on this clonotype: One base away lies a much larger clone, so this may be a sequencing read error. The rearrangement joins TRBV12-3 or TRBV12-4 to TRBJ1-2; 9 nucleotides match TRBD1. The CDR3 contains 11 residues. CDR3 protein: CSSSIRDRATF. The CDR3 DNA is TGTTCCAGCAGTATACGGGACAGGGCCACCTTC.